This TCR beta chain was recorded in a study of Ad26.COV2.S vaccination and SARS-CoV-2 variants. V dropped 1 base and J dropped 4 bases, with 8 bases sitting between them. The CDR3 is 13 residues long. Whole-study findings and limits: Individuals receiving vaccine had higher spike-specific TCR breadth than placebo recipients did. Reports say spike-specific CD8+ and CD4+ T cell responses covered substantial breadth after vaccination. Vaccine and placebo recipients had comparable breadth of non-spike TCRs.

The protocol was immunoSEQ multiplex PCR, while the TCRdb copy is restricted to in-frame clones and leaves out a portion. The table includes tens of thousands of clones, around 83% detected once. Comments on this clone: Its antigen is unknown.

The gene calls are TRBV12-3 or TRBV12-4 and TRBJ2-7; possibly TRBD2 for D (7 bases). This receptor was identified in a human donor who had recovered from COVID-19. Specimen: peripheral blood, collected after recovery from COVID-19. The CDR3 spells CASSLEGGYEQYF. The CDR3 DNA sequence: TGTGCCAGCAGTTTAGAGGGGGGGTACGAGCAGTACTTC.